Below are 22 T cell receptor beta chains sequenced from a single sample in a study of TIL therapy for anti-PD-1-resistant metastatic lung cancer. The time point: pre-treatment sample, taken before nivolumab and TIL therapy. Sequencing used immunoSEQ v3. Repertoires were generated with immunoSEQ multiplex PCR, while TCRdb's copy carries only in-frame clones and drops some. The data contain 55,000 or so clones, 80% to 90% of them singletons. The sequences come from blood, collected at baseline. The receptors originated from a person aged 25 to 80 with non-small cell lung cancer.

This chain joins TRBV29-1 and TRBJ1-3; the D gene is possibly TRBD1 (6 bases). V was pared by 5 bases and J by 4 bases, with 12 bases between. This CDR3 comprises 13 residues. CDR1 SQVTM and CDR2 ANQGSEA come from the germline V gene. The CDR3 coding sequence is TGCAGCGTTCAACAGGGCGGCGGAAACACCATATATTTT. It translates to CSVQQGGGNTIYF.

A few counts support this clone. The V call is TRBV10-1, the J call TRBJ2-2; D is possibly TRBD2 (5 bases). Per the germline V gene, CDR1 is WNHNN and CDR2 is SYGVQD (reference sequence). The CDR3 contains 16 residues. Between the trimmed V and J ends, which lost 2 bases and 2 bases, there was a span of 12 bases. The CDR3 sequence: CASSEPGSPNTGELFF. As DNA, the CDR3 is TGCGCCAGCAGTGAGCCGGGGTCTCCAAACACCGGGGAGCTGTTTTTT.

The genes are TRBV5-1 and TRBJ2-1, with 8 positions matching TRBD1. The CDR3 is made up of 16 amino acids. Germline loops: CDR1 SGHRS, CDR2 YFSETQ. J gave up 0 bases and V 0 bases, and 2 bases lay outside the gene matches. CDR3 coding DNA: TGCGCCAGCAGCTTGGTTCAGGGGGCCTCCTACAATGAGCAGTTCTTC. This translates into CASSLVQGASYNEQFF.

This chain connects TRBV11-2 to TRBJ2-3; D call uncertain. CDR1 is SGHAT, CDR2 FQNNGV, per germline. This CDR3 contains 15 residues. V was clipped by 5 bases and J by 0 bases, with 12 bases between them. The CDR3 here is CASSPTSTSTDTQYF. The DNA for the CDR3 is TGTGCCAGCAGCCCGACCAGTACTAGCACAGATACGCAGTATTTT.

The chain combines TRBV28 with TRBJ1-2; TRBD1 aligns across 10 bases. Germline V gene sequence: CDR1 MDHEN, CDR2 SYDVKM. J lost 3 bases, V lost 5 bases, and 9 bases had no gene match. There are 16 residues in the CDR3. The CDR3 coding sequence is TGTGCCAGCAGTCCCATGGGACAGGGGTTAGACTATGGCTACACCTTC. Its translation is CASSPMGQGLDYGYTF.

The chain employs TRBV5-6 and TRBJ1-2, with D maybe TRBD1 (6 bases). From germline, CDR1 is SGHDT and CDR2 YYEEEE. This CDR3 comprises 13 residues. V lost 7 bases to trimming and J lost 4 bases, with 14 bases between them. DNA of the CDR3: TGTGCCAGCGAGGGGGGCTACGGCTATGGCTACACCTTC. Its translation: CASEGGYGYGYTF.

The chain is built from TRBV9 and TRBJ2-5; 12 positions match TRBD2. J gave up 3 bases and V 3 bases, and 3 bases lay outside the gene matches. The CDR3 has 15 residues. The germline gives CDR1 SGDLS, CDR2 YYNGEE. This chain's CDR3 is CASSARLAGEETQYF. The CDR3 DNA reads TGTGCCAGCAGCGCGAGACTAGCGGGGGAAGAGACCCAGTACTTC.

This clone was found a few times. The rearrangement joins TRBV3-1 (or the pseudogene TRBV3-2) to TRBJ1-2; D remains ambiguous. The CDR3 spans 16 residues. Between the trimmed V and J ends, which lost 1 base and 4 bases, there was a span of 16 bases. Germline loops: CDR1 LGHDT, CDR2 YNNKEL (reference sequence). Here the CDR3 reads CASSQVWAGQSYGYTF. The CDR3 DNA sequence: TGTGCCAGCAGCCAAGTCTGGGCAGGCCAGAGCTATGGCTACACCTTC.

The chain recombines TRBV3-1 (or the pseudogene TRBV3-2) with TRBJ2-1; D ambiguous. Germline CDR1 and CDR2: LGHDT and YNNKEL (reference sequence). The length of the CDR3 is 16 residues. Trimming cost V 0 bases and J 0 bases, with 9 bases left between them. CDR3 sequence reads: CASSQDLASSYNEQFF. DNA of the CDR3: TGTGCCAGCAGCCAAGATTTGGCGAGCTCCTACAATGAGCAGTTCTTC.

J is TRBJ2-3 and V is TRBV30; the D gene is possibly TRBD1 (5 bases). Between the trimmed V and J ends, which lost 3 bases and 6 bases, there was a span of 10 bases. The germline gives CDR1 GTSNPN, CDR2 SVGIG (reference sequence). The CDR3 runs 12 residues. The CDR3 sequence: CAWSMTADTQYF. CDR3 DNA sequence: TGTGCCTGGAGCATGACAGCGGATACGCAGTATTTT.

In this sample, this clone turned up once. The V gene is TRBV7-2, the J gene TRBJ2-2; TRBD1 aligns across 8 bases. This CDR3 has 16 residues. Trimming cost V 1 base and J 3 bases; bases outside gene matches: 4. Germline V lookup: CDR1 SGHTA, CDR2 FQGNSA. Here the CDR3 DNA reads TGTGCCAGCAGCTTAGTGGCAGGGGGCGACACCGGGGAGCTGTTTTTT. It yields the protein CASSLVAGGDTGELFF.

V and J are TRBV11-2 and TRBJ2-7; TRBD2 matches 14 bases. V shed 3 bases and J 4 bases; nucleotides not matched to a gene: 5. The CDR3 runs 16 residues. The germline V gene encodes CDR1 SGHAT and CDR2 FQNNGV. This chain's CDR3 is CASSFGTSGGGYEQYF. CDR3 DNA sequence: TGTGCCAGCAGCTTCGGGACTAGCGGGGGAGGATACGAGCAGTACTTC.

This sequence joins TRBV6-4 and TRBJ2-5; D not resolved. Trimming took off 4 bases at V and 1 base at J, with 7 bases between the two ends. The CDR3 spans 13 residues. Germline CDR1 and CDR2: MRHNA and SNTAGT. Written as DNA, the CDR3 is TGTGCCAGCAGTGCCTCGTCCCAAGAGACCCAGTACTTC. Its protein is CASSASSQETQYF.

CDR3: CATSRDTGDEKLFF. In nucleotides, the CDR3 is TGTGCCACCAGCAGAGATACCGGGGATGAAAAACTGTTTTTT. The chain employs TRBV15 and TRBJ1-4; no firm D call. This CDR3 has 14 amino acids. The germline V and J ends were trimmed by 0 bases and 6 bases, with 8 bases remaining between them. Germline assignment: CDR1 LNHNV and CDR2 YYDKDF (reference sequence).

The rearrangement links TRBV7-9 to TRBJ2-7, with 8 nucleotides matching TRBD1. The CDR3 has 15 residues. From germline, CDR1 is SEHNR and CDR2 FQNEAQ (reference sequence). With 4 bases clipped from V and 2 bases from J, the junction kept 7 bases outside the gene matches. CDR3 in DNA: TGTGCCAGCAGCTCTCAGGGACAGGTGACCTACGAGCAGTACTTC. Its translation: CASSSQGQVTYEQYF.

The chain joins TRBV5-4 to TRBJ2-1, with 13 bases fitting TRBD2. The CDR3 totals 18 residues. Germline assignment: CDR1 SGHNT and CDR2 YYREEE (reference sequence). The trim removed 3 bases at V and 0 bases at J, leaving 6 bases unmatched. CDR3 amino acids: CASSSGLAGEYSYNEQFF. CDR3 in DNA: TGTGCCAGCAGCTCCGGACTAGCGGGAGAGTACTCCTACAATGAGCAGTTCTTC. Combining the CDR3 with reference TRBV5-4 and TRBJ2-1 gives the whole variable domain ETGVTQSPTHLIKTRGQQVTLRCSSQSGHNTVSWYQQALGQGPQFIFQYYREEENGRGNFPPRFSGLQFPNYSSELNVNALELDDSALYLCASSSGLAGEYSYNEQFFGPGTRLTVL.

CDR3 amino acids: CASSFGQGGTTQYF. The DNA of the CDR3 is TGTGCCAGCAGCTTCGGACAGGGTGGGACAACGCAGTATTTT. The chain uses TRBV7-3 and TRBJ2-3; 8 bases agree with TRBD1. This CDR3 spans 14 amino acids. From germline, CDR1 is SGHTA and CDR2 FQGTGA. The trim removed 3 bases at V and 9 bases at J, leaving 8 bases unmatched.

The chain is built from TRBV7-9 and TRBJ2-1; D gene unclear. Germline CDR1 and CDR2: SEHNR and FQNEAQ (reference sequence). The ends were cut back, 5 bases at V and 4 bases at J, with 12 bases in the middle. The CDR3 is 14 amino acids. As DNA, the CDR3 is TGTGCCAGCAGCCGCATACAAGGATACAATGAGCAGTTCTTC. Translated: CASSRIQGYNEQFF.

This clone was counted between two and nine times. The V and J genes are TRBV4-1 and TRBJ1-1, with no clear D. V was shortened by 3 bases and J by 1 base, with 6 bases between the two germline ends. CDR3 length: 13 amino acids. From germline, CDR1 is MGHRA and CDR2 YSYEKL. This chain's CDR3 is CASSHPRNTEAFF. CDR3 sequence (DNA): TGCGCCAGCAGCCATCCCCGGAACACTGAAGCTTTCTTT.

The chain recombines TRBV4-3 with TRBJ1-4; D call uncertain. Trimming stripped 1 base from V and 3 bases from J, with 12 bases between. The CDR3 runs 16 residues. The germline V gene encodes CDR1 LGHNA and CDR2 YSLEER. The CDR3 region has the DNA TGCGCCAGCAGCCAAGTCTTCCGGGGTTCTAATGAAAAACTGTTTTTT. Encoded protein: CASSQVFRGSNEKLFF.

The chain links TRBV19 to TRBJ2-7, with 8 bases matching TRBD1. Germline lookup yields CDR1 LNHDA and CDR2 SQIVND (reference sequence). This CDR3 is 16 amino acids long. V lost 5 bases, J lost 2 bases, and 11 bases stayed unmatched. The CDR3 DNA reads TGTGCCAGTAGTCGGGTTGGACAGGGTTTGCCCTACGAGCAGTACTTC. It encodes CASSRVGQGLPYEQYF.

The V and J genes are TRBV16 and TRBJ2-2; 9 bases are a match to TRBD2. CDR3 length equals 15 residues. Looked up from germline, CDR1 is KGHSY and CDR2 is FQNENV. Unmatched junction bases numbered 5, after V lost 5 bases and J lost 4 bases. The CDR3 DNA sequence: TGTGCCAGCAGCTCGTTAGCGGGAGCCACCGGGGAGCTGTTTTTT. Encoded protein: CASSSLAGATGELFF.